A selection of T cell receptor beta chains follows, all from one sample in a study of cytomegalovirus exposure and HLA in healthy donors. Repertoires were generated with immunoSEQ multiplex PCR, while TCRdb's copy carries only in-frame clones and drops some. The sample has 100,000 to 150,000 clones, roughly 94% seen once. Sequenced sample: PBMCs. These TCRs come from a woman aged 18-29 years in good health and CMV-seronegative. The CDR3 runs from the conserved cysteine through the conserved F or W. The D gene is left open where the match is weak. Clone size is stated in some rows and not others, as once, few, many or a class when expanded.

clone size: once; D gene: TRBD2; J gene: TRBJ2-2; V gene: TRBV29-1; CDR3 DNA: TGCAGCGTTGCCGGGACTAGCGGAGCCGAACACACCGGGGAGCTGTTTTTT; CDR3 protein: CSVAGTSGAEHTGELFF
clone size: .; D gene: .; J gene: TRBJ1-5; V gene: TRBV4-1; CDR3 DNA: TGCGCCAGCAGCCAGGCAGCGGTTTCCAATCAGCCCCAGCATTTT; CDR3 protein: CASSQAAVSNQPQHF
clone size: once; D gene: .; J gene: TRBJ1-1; V gene: TRBV27; CDR3 DNA: TGTGCCAGCAGTTTATCGCGACAGAAGCACACTGAAGCTTTCTTT; CDR3 protein: CASSLSRQKHTEAFF
clone size: .; D gene: TRBD1; J gene: TRBJ2-5; V gene: TRBV7-9; CDR3 DNA: TGTGCCAGCAGCTTAGTCCCCCTACAGGGGCGAGAGACCCAGTACTTC; CDR3 protein: CASSLVPLQGRETQYF
clone size: .; D gene: .; J gene: TRBJ2-7; V gene: TRBV4-1; CDR3 DNA: TGCGCCAGCAGCCAAGTGGGGGGCTACGAGCAGTACTTC; CDR3 protein: CASSQVGGYEQYF
clone size: once; D gene: TRBD1; J gene: TRBJ2-5; V gene: TRBV30; CDR3 DNA: TGTGCCTGGAGTGTTAAAGGGGGCCAGACCCAGTACTTC; CDR3 protein: CAWSVKGGQTQYF
clone size: .; D gene: .; J gene: TRBJ2-7; V gene: TRBV5-1; CDR3 DNA: TGCGCCAGCAGAGGCGGGATTATCTTTCACGAGCAGTACTTC; CDR3 protein: CASRGGIIFHEQYF
clone size: .; D gene: TRBD2; J gene: TRBJ2-7; V gene: TRBV6-1; CDR3 DNA: TGTGCCAGCATCGGGACTAATAGTTGGGAGCAGTACTTC; CDR3 protein: CASIGTNSWEQYF
clone size: .; D gene: .; J gene: TRBJ1-5; V gene: TRBV6-5; CDR3 DNA: TGTGCCAGCAGTCTAACAGGGTACAATCAGCCCCAGCATTTT; CDR3 protein: CASSLTGYNQPQHF
clone size: .; D gene: .; J gene: TRBJ2-5; V gene: TRBV5-8; CDR3 DNA: TGTGCCAGCAGCTTGGGGAGGGGGCGCATGGAGACCCAGTACTTC; CDR3 protein: CASSLGRGRMETQYF
clone size: .; D gene: .; J gene: TRBJ2-5; V gene: TRBV6-5; CDR3 DNA: TGTGCCAGCAGGCCGGACTCCCAAGAGACCCAGTACTTC; CDR3 protein: CASRPDSQETQYF
clone size: .; D gene: TRBD1; J gene: TRBJ2-1; V gene: TRBV5-1; CDR3 DNA: TGCGCCAGCAGCTTGTGGGGCCGACAGGGAAACAATGAGCAGTTCTTC; CDR3 protein: CASSLWGRQGNNEQFF
clone size: .; D gene: .; J gene: TRBJ2-2; V gene: TRBV5-1; CDR3 DNA: TGCGCCAGCAGCCCCGTTTGGGCAGGGGATAACACCGGGGAGCTGTTTTTT; CDR3 protein: CASSPVWAGDNTGELFF
clone size: .; D gene: .; J gene: TRBJ1-4; V gene: TRBV6-1; CDR3 DNA: TGTGCCAGCAGTGAAGTCACGGATGAAAAACTGTTTTTT; CDR3 protein: CASSEVTDEKLFF
clone size: .; D gene: TRBD2; J gene: TRBJ2-1; V gene: TRBV6-1; CDR3 DNA: TGTGCCAGCAGTGCAATACTAGCGGGCCCCTACAATGAGCAGTTCTTC; CDR3 protein: CASSAILAGPYNEQFF